The present entry profiles one TCR beta chain with its context. Its antigen is undetermined. This specimen belongs to a study of neoadjuvant anti-PD-1 for oral cavity cancer. Time point specified: after neoadjuvant nivolumab, at surgical resection. Sequencing was performed with immunoSEQ multiplex PCR; in TCRdb, only in-frame clones are kept and a portion is missing. Here the sample spans approximately 9,500 clones, around 70% being singletons. Study-level points and caveats: After neoadjuvant nivolumab, PBMC T cell clonality was significantly higher in non-responders than responders. Higher pretreatment Treg/Th17 ratios tracked higher pretreatment blood clonality.

The germline V gene has CDR1 SQVTM and CDR2 ANQGSEA. The V and J ends lost 3 bases and 12 bases, in that order; junction bases with no gene match: 11. The CDR3 contains 12 residues. The origin of this receptor is a person aged 40-85 years with oral cavity squamous cell carcinoma. Sample: PBMCs, taken after nivolumab (anti-PD-1) treatment. This chain joins TRBV29-1 and TRBJ2-7; 7 nucleotides match TRBD1. The CDR3 reads CSVDQEQGSMYF. The DNA of the CDR3 is TGCAGCGTTGATCAGGAACAGGGGTCCATGTACTTC.